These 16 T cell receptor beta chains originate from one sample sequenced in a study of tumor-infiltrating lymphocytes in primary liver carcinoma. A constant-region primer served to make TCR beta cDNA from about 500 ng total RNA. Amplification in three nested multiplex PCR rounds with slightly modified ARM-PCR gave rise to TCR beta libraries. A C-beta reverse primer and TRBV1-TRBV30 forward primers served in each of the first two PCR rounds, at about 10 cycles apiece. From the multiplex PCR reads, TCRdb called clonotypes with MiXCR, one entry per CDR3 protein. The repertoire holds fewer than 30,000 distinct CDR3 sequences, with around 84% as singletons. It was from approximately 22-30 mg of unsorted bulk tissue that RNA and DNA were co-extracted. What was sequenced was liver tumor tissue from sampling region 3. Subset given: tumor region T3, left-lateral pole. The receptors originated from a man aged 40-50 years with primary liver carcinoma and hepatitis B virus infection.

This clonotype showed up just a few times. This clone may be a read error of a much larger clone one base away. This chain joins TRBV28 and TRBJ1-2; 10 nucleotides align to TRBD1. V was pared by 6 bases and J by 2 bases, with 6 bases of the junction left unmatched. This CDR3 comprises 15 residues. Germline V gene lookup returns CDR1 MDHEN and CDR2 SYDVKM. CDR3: CASRKRQGANYGYTF. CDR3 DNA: TGTGCCAGCAGAAAAAGACAGGGGGCGAACTATGGCTACACCTTC.

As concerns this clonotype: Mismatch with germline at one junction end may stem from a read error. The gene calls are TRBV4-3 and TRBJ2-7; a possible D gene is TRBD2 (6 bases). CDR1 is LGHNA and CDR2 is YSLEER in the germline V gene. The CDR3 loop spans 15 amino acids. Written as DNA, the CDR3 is TGTACCAGCAGCCAAGATCGGGAGACTCCCTACGAGCAGTATTTC. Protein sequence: CTSSQDRETPYEQYF.

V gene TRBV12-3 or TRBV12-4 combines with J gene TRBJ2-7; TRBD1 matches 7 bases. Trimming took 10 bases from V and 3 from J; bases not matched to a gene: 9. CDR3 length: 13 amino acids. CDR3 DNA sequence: TGTGCCATCGGGCCGGGACAGAGCTACGAGCAGTACTTC. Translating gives CAIGPGQSYEQYF.

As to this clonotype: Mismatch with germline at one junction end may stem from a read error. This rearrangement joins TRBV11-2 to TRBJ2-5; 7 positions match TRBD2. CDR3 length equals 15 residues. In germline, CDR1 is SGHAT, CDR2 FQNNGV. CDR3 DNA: TGTGCCAGCAGTTTAGTAGGCGGGAGATGGGAGACCCAATACTTC. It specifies CASSLVGGRWETQYF. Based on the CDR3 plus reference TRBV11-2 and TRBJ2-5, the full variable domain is EAGVAQSPRYKIIEKRQSVAFWCNPISGHATLYWYQQILGQGPKLLIQFQNNGVVDDSQLPKDRFSAERLKGVDSTLKIQPAKLEDSAVYLCASSLVGGRWETQYFGPGTRLLVL.

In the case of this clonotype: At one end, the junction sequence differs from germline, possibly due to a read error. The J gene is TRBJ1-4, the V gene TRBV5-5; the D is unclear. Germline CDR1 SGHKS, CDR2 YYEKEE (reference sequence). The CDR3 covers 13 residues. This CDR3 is CVSSFVGNEKPFF. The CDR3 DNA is TGTGTCAGCAGCTTTGTGGGGAATGAAAAACCGTTTTTT.

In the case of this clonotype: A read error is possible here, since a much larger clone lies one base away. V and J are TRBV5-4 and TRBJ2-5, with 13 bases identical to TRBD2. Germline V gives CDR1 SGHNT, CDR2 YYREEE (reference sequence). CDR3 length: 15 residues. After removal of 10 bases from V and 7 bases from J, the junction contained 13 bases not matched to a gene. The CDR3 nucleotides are TGTGCCGGCAACTTGGCCGGGACTAGCGGGGTGACCCAGTACTTC. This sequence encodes CAGNLAGTSGVTQYF.

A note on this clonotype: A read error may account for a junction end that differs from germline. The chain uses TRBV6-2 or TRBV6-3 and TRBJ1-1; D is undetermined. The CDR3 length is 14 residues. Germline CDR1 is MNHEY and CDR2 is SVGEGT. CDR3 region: CVSSYPELSTEAFF. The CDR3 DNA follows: TGTGTCAGCAGTTACCCAGAGCTGAGTACTGAAGCTTTCTTT.

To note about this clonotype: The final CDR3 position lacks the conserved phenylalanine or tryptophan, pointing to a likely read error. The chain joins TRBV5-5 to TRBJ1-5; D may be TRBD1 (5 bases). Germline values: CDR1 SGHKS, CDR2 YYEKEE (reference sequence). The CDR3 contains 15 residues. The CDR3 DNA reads TGTGCCGGCAGCTTGGGACCGGGTCGTAATCAGCCCCAGCATTCT. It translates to CAGSLGPGRNQPQHS.

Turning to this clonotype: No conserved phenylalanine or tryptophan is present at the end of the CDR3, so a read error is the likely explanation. CDR3 in amino acids: CASSGHVKETQYL. The DNA of the CDR3 is TGTGCCAGCAGTGGCCACGTGAAAGAGACCCAGTACCTC. The V and J genes are TRBV10-1 and TRBJ2-5; D is unresolved. Germline V gene sequence: CDR1 WNHNN, CDR2 SYGVQD (reference sequence). The CDR3 loop spans 13 amino acids.

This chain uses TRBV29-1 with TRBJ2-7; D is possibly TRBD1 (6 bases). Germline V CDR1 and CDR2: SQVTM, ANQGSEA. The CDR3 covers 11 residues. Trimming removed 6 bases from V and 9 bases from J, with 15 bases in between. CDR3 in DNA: TGCAGCGTCGGGACAAAGCACGGGCAGTACTTC. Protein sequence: CSVGTKHGQYF.

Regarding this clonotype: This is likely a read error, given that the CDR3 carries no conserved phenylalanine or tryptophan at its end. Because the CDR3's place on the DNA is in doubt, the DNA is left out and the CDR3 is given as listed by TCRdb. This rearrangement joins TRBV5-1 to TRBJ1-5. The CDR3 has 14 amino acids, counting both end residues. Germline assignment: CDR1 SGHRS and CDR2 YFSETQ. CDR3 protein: CASSLSGNNQPQHS.

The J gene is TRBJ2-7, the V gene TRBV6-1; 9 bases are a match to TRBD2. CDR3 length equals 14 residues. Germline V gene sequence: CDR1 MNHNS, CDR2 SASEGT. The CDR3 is CANSRLAASYEQYF. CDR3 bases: TGTGCTAACAGTCGACTAGCGGCCTCATACGAGCAGTACTTC.

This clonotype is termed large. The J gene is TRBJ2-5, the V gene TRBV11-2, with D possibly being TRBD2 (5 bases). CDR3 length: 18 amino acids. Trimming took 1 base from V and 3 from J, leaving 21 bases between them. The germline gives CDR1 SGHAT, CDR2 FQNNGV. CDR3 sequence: CASSLARLALGKKETQYF. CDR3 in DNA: TGTGCCAGCAGCTTAGCGAGGCTAGCCCTGGGAAAAAAAGAGACCCAGTACTTC.

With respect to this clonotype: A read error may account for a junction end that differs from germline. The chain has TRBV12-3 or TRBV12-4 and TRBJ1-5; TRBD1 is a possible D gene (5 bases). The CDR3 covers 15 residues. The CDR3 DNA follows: TGTGCCAGCAGTTTTGGACAAGGAAACAATCAGTCCCAGCATTTT. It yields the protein CASSFGQGNNQSQHF.

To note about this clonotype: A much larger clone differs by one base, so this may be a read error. This chain's CDR3 is CASRVDSGELFF. In DNA form, the CDR3 reads TGTGCCAGCAGAGTAGATTCCGGGGAGCTGTTTTTT. J is TRBJ2-2 and V is TRBV9; the D is unclear. The CDR3 covers 12 residues. CDR1 and CDR2 (germline): SGDLS, YYNGEE.

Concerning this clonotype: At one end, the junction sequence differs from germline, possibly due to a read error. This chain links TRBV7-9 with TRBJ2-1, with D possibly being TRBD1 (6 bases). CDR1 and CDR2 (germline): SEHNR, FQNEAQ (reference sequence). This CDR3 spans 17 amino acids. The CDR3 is CTSSLPYQGPKTNEQLF. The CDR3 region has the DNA TGTACAAGCAGCTTACCATATCAGGGGCCTAAAACAAATGAGCAGTTATTC.